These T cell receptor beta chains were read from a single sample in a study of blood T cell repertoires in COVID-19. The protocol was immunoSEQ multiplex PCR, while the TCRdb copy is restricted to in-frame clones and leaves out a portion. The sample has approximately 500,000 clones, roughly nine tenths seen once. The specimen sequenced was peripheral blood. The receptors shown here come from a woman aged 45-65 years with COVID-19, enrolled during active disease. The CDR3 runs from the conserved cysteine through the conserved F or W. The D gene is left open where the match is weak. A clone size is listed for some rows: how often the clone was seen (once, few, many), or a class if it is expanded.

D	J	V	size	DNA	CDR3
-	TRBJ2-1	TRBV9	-	TGTGCCAGCAGCGCAGGGGCCGGCTCCTACAATGAGCAGTTCTTC	CASSAGAGSYNEQFF
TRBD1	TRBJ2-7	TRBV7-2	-	TGTGCCAGCAGCTTGGTAGGGGGACAGGGGGACTACGAGCAGTACTTC	CASSLVGGQGDYEQYF
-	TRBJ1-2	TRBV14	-	TGTGCCAGCAGCCAAGAATGGGGAGGCTATGGCTACACCTTC	CASSQEWGGYGYTF
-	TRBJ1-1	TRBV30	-	TGTGCCTGGGCAAAACAGCAGCACACTGAAGCTTTCTTT	CAWAKQQHTEAFF
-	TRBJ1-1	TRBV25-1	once	TGTGCCAGCAACCCCCCACAGGACAGCAGCAACACTGAAGCTTTCTTT	CASNPPQDSSNTEAFF
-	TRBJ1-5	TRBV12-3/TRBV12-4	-	TGTGCCAGCAGTTTACAGGTGATCCAGCCCCAGCATTTT	CASSLQVIQPQHF
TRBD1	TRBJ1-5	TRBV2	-	TGTGCCAGCAGGCCCGGGACAGGGTTCAATCAGCCCCAGCATTTT	CASRPGTGFNQPQHF
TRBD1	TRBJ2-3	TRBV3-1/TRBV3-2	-	TGTGCCAGCAGCCAAGATCTAAACAGGGGGCGCGATACGCAGTATTTT	CASSQDLNRGRDTQYF
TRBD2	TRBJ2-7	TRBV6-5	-	TGTGCCAGCAGTAGGACTAGCGGGGAGTACGAGCAGTACTTC	CASSRTSGEYEQYF
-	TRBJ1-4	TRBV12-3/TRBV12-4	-	TGTGCCAGCAGGGAAAGGGACTCAGGACTGTTTTTT	CASRERDSGLFF
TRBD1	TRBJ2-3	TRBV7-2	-	TGTGCCAGCAGACCGGACAGGGGAGAGACAGATACGCAGTATTTT	CASRPDRGETDTQYF
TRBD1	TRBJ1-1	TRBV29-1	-	TGCAGCGTTCGACGACAGGGCTCTGAAGCTTTCTTT	CSVRRQGSEAFF
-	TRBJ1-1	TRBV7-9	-	TGTGCCAGCAGCCAAGGAGCCACCACTGAAGCTTTCTTT	CASSQGATTEAFF
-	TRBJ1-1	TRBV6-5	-	TGTGCCAGCACCCACCCAGGGAAAGGCTACACTGAAGCTTTCTTT	CASTHPGKGYTEAFF
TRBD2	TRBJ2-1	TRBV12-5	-	TGTGCTAGTGGTTTGGCCCTACTAGCGGGCTCCTACAATGAGCAGTTCTTC	CASGLALLAGSYNEQFF
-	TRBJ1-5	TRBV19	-	TGTGCCAGTAGTATCGGGGACATTCACAATCAGCCCCAGCATTTT	CASSIGDIHNQPQHF
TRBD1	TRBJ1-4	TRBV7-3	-	TGTGCCAGCAGCCCAGGGACAGGCGCTAATGAAAAACTGTTTTTT	CASSPGTGANEKLFF
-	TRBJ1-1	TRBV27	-	TGTGCCAGCAGTCACTCTCGGGGGGGGAACACTGAAGCTTTCTTT	CASSHSRGGNTEAFF
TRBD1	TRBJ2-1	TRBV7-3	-	TGTGCCAGCAGCTTGACAGGGGGTTACAATGAGCAGTTCTTC	CASSLTGGYNEQFF
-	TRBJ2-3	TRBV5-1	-	TGCGCCAGCAGCTCCGACGGACAGCCTAGCACAGATACGCAGTATTTT	CASSSDGQPSTDTQYF
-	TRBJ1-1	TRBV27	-	TGTGCCAGCAGTTCCCCCGGACTCCGGCCGGACACTGAAGCTTTCTTT	CASSSPGLRPDTEAFF
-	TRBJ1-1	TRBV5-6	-	TGTGCCAGCAGCCCCATCGGGGTTATGAACACTGAAGCTTTCTTT	CASSPIGVMNTEAFF
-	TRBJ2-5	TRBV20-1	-	TGCAGTACCACAAAACAAGAGACCCAGTACTTC	CSTTKQETQYF
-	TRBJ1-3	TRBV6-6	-	TGTGCCAGCAGTTATGAAGGGGGAGAGGGAAACACCATATATTTT	CASSYEGGEGNTIYF
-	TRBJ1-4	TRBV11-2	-	TGTGCCAGCAGCCACCGGGGGTTTAGTAATGAAAAACTGTTTTTT	CASSHRGFSNEKLFF
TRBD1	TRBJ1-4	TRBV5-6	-	TGTGCCAGCAGCGAAGGGACAGTACCTAATGAAAAACTGTTTTTT	CASSEGTVPNEKLFF
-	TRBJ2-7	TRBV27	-	TGTGCCAGCAGTTTGGGCCAGGGGTTATTCTACGAGCAGTACTTC	CASSLGQGLFYEQYF
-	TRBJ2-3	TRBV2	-	TGTGCCAGCAGTGAAGCTGTAGGACTAAGCCTCCCCTGGGATACGCAGTATTTT	CASSEAVGLSLPWDTQYF
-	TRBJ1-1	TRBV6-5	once	TGTGCCAGCAGTAACAGACAGGAAGCTTTCTTT	CASSNRQEAFF
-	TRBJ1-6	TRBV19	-	TGTGCCAGTAGCCCTTTGGGGGGGAATTCACCCCTCCACTTT	CASSPLGGNSPLHF
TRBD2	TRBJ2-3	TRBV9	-	TGTGCCAGCACCCCGGGACTAGAAAGGCCAGATACGCAGTATTTT	CASTPGLERPDTQYF
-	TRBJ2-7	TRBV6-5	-	TGTGCCAGCAGCTACGACTTATACGAGCAGTACTTC	CASSYDLYEQYF
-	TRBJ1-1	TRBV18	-	TGTGCCAGCCGGAGGACCGTGAACACTGAAGCTTTCTTT	CASRRTVNTEAFF
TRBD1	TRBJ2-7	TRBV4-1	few	TGCGCCAGCAGCCGCCAAACCGGGACAGGAGCTTACGAGCAGTACTTC	CASSRQTGTGAYEQYF
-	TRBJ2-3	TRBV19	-	TGTGCCAGTAGCGCTACCCGACACACAGATACGCAGTATTTT	CASSATRHTDTQYF
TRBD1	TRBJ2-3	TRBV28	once	TGTGCCAGCTGGAGACAGGGAGTAGATACGCAGTATTTT	CASWRQGVDTQYF
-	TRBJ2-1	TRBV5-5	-	TGTGCCAGCAGCTTGGGTCCCGGCCAGGGGAGGGATGAGCAGTTCTTC	CASSLGPGQGRDEQFF
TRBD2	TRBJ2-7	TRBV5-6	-	TGTGCCAGCAGCTTATCGGGGGGACCCTACGAGCAGTACTTC	CASSLSGGPYEQYF
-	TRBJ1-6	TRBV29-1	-	TGCAGCGTTGGGTCCGGGGATTCACCCCTCCACTTT	CSVGSGDSPLHF
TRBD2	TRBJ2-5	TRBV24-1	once	TGTGCCACCAGTGATCAGCGGGGGGGGCAAGAGACCCAGTACTTC	CATSDQRGGQETQYF
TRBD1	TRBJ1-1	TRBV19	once	TGTGCCAGTAGTCCCCTCCCCGGGACAGGGGGGACCACTGAAGCTTTCTTT	CASSPLPGTGGTTEAFF